Listed here are 29 T cell receptor beta chains from one sample, sequenced in a study of PD-1 blockade in classical Hodgkin lymphoma (dated by TCRdb to between 2020 and 2021). The protocol used for the library was the immunoSEQ multiplex PCR assay. TCRdb stores this immuneACCESS table with in-frame sequences only. Part of the clones is absent; in the studies checked, under half of the shortfall reflects unresolved V genes, and no reason is known for the rest. The sample table holds about 26,000 clones, of which roughly 86% were seen once. 11% of the sample is in the top ten clones. Explained via the paper, the time point label denotes: cycle 2 day 1 (C2D1) of nivolumab. Every trial patient had relapsed following autologous stem cell transplantation, and prior brentuximab vedotin exposure was what differed among cohorts A, B and C. The sequenced sample was peripheral blood mononuclear cells (PBMCs), obtained before the second cycle of nivolumab. These receptors originate from a human donor with classical Hodgkin lymphoma.

This clone was seen a few times. The rearrangement links TRBV6-6 to TRBJ1-1; D is unresolved. Between the trimmed V and J ends, which lost 4 bases and 3 bases, there was a span of 9 bases. The CDR3 is 13 amino acids. The V gene's germline CDR1 is MNHNY and CDR2 SVGAGI (reference sequence). The CDR3 spells CASSLGAHTEAFF. The CDR3, as DNA: TGTGCCAGCAGTTTAGGAGCACACACTGAAGCTTTCTTT.

The chain joins TRBV19 to TRBJ2-5, with D tentatively TRBD2 (6 bases). The V end was cut by 6 bases, the J end by 1 base, with 9 bases between. CDR1 is LNHDA and CDR2 is SQIVND in the germline V gene (reference sequence). The CDR3 is made up of 13 amino acids. The CDR3 sequence is CASSTGGQETQYF. The CDR3 bases are TGTGCCAGTAGCACCGGGGGCCAAGAGACCCAGTACTTC.

Turning to this clone: The same CDR3 is also encoded by other DNA sequences in this sample. This chain connects TRBV28 to TRBJ1-2, with a weak D call TRBD1 (5 bases). V lost 3 bases to trimming and J lost 1 base, with 6 bases between them. CDR1 is MDHEN and CDR2 is SYDVKM in the germline V gene. The CDR3 has 13 amino acids. CDR3 coding DNA: TGTGCCAGCAGTTTGGGGGGTAACTATGGCTACACCTTC. Its protein is CASSLGGNYGYTF.

This clone was seen more than once but under ten times. The chain combines TRBV9 with TRBJ2-1, with a possible D match to TRBD2 (5 bases). V lost 4 bases, J lost 8 bases, and 13 bases lay in between. The germline gives CDR1 SGDLS, CDR2 YYNGEE. The CDR3 is 13 amino acids. As DNA, the CDR3 is TGTGCCAGCAGCCCTCTGTCCGGGGATGAGCAGTTCTTC. It specifies CASSPLSGDEQFF.

The chain links TRBV30 to TRBJ2-7; 8 positions agree with TRBD1. The CDR3 contains 13 residues. V lost 3 bases to trimming and J lost 8 bases; unmatched junction nucleotides: 9. Germline CDR1 and CDR2: GTSNPN and SVGIG (reference sequence). CDR3 loop: CAWRRDPGGKQYF. For the CDR3, the DNA is TGTGCCTGGAGGAGGGACCCAGGGGGCAAGCAGTACTTC.

This chain connects TRBV7-2 to TRBJ1-6; D is unclear. This CDR3 region has 9 residues. CDR1 and CDR2 (germline): SGHTA, FQGNSA. Trimming took off 4 bases at V and 17 bases at J, with 6 bases between the two ends. CDR3 sequence (DNA): TGTGCCAGCAGCTCTACGGTCCACTTT. Translated, it gives CASSSTVHF.

This clone showed up just a few times. The chain combines TRBV21-1 with TRBJ1-1; the D call in the table, TRBD1, was not verified against the DNA. TRBV21-1 corresponds to a pseudogene. This CDR3 is built from 16 residues. The CDR3 reads CASSKELGQGANEAFF. CDR3 nucleotides: TGTGCCAGCAGCAAAGAGTTGGGACAGGGGGCTAATGAAGCTTTCTTT.

V is TRBV7-8 and J is TRBJ1-1; possibly TRBD1 for D (6 bases). The CDR3 is made up of 15 amino acids. CDR1 and CDR2 from the germline V gene are SGHVS and FQNEAQ. V was trimmed by 3 bases and J by 7 bases, leaving 18 bases between them. CDR3 protein: CASSFGRYEQGEAFF. As DNA, the CDR3 is TGTGCCAGCAGCTTTGGACGGTATGAACAGGGTGAAGCTTTCTTT. Full variable domain (missing parts from reference TRBV7-8 and TRBJ1-1): GAGVSQSPRYKVAKRGQDVALRCDPISGHVSLFWYQQALGQGPEFLTYFQNEAQLDKSGLPSDRFFAERPEGSVSTLKIQRTQQEDSAVYLCASSFGRYEQGEAFFGQGTRLTVV.

The rearrangement links TRBV10-3 to TRBJ1-5; no clear D gene. The CDR3 covers 14 residues. The V and J ends lost 1 base and 5 bases respectively, with 9 bases between them. Germline V lookup: CDR1 ENHRY, CDR2 SYGVKD. The CDR3 region has the DNA TGTGCCATCAGTGAGTTTGGTAGGGATCAGCCCCAGCATTTT. Translating it yields CAISEFGRDQPQHF.

J is TRBJ1-1 and V is TRBV20-1; TRBD1 aligns across 7 bases. The germline V gene encodes CDR1 DFQATT and CDR2 SNEGSKA (reference sequence). This CDR3 contains 11 residues. The trim removed 5 bases at V and 11 bases at J, leaving 8 bases unmatched. CDR3: CSALTGSKAFF. CDR3 coding DNA: TGCAGTGCTTTGACAGGGAGCAAGGCTTTCTTT.

The gene calls are TRBV10-1 and TRBJ2-3, with 9 positions matching TRBD2. The V gene end was trimmed by 3 bases and the J gene end by 10 bases; junction bases not matched to a gene: 8. Germline V gives CDR1 WNHNN, CDR2 SYGVQD (reference sequence). The CDR3 is made up of 14 amino acids. This CDR3 is CASSEGGGDPPQYF. The CDR3 DNA is TGCGCCAGCAGTGAAGGCGGGGGGGATCCGCCGCAGTATTTT.

The V call is TRBV5-5, the J call TRBJ1-5; D gene uncertain. The length of the CDR3 is 14 residues. CDR1 and CDR2 from the germline V gene are SGHKS and YYEKEE (reference sequence). With 2 bases removed from V and 4 bases from J, the gap between germline ends came to 10 bases. The CDR3 sequence: CASSFVGRNQPQHF. For the CDR3, the DNA is TGTGCCAGCAGCTTTGTTGGTCGTAATCAGCCCCAGCATTTT. The complete variable domain, with remaining parts taken from reference TRBV5-5 and TRBJ1-5, reads DAGVTQSPTHLIKTRGQQVTLRCSPISGHKSVSWYQQVLGQGPQFIFQYYEKEERGRGNFPDRFSARQFPNYSSELNVNALLLGDSALYLCASSFVGRNQPQHFGDGTRLSIL.

The rearrangement joins TRBV28 to TRBJ2-7; weak D call: TRBD2 (7 bases). The CDR3 is 15 residues long. The germline V gene has CDR1 MDHEN and CDR2 SYDVKM. V lost 6 bases, J lost 0 bases, and 15 bases lay in between. The CDR3, as DNA: TGTGCCAGCAGCTTGCGGGGGCTGGGCTCCTACGAGCAGTACTTC. This encodes CASSLRGLGSYEQYF.

The CDR3, as DNA: TGTGCCACTACTTTCTCGGGGGGATGGACTGAAGCTTTCTTT. Translation: CATTFSGGWTEAFF. This sequence joins TRBV19 and TRBJ1-1; D may be TRBD1 (5 bases). This CDR3 has 14 residues. V shed 10 bases and J shed 5 bases, with 20 bases lying between them. Germline lookup yields CDR1 LNHDA and CDR2 SQIVND (reference sequence).

The V and J genes are TRBV10-3 and TRBJ1-5; D is unresolved. There are 12 residues in the CDR3. Deletions cut 8 bases from V and 1 base from J, with 6 bases between. The germline V gene encodes CDR1 ENHRY and CDR2 SYGVKD. The CDR3 loop is CAIAGSNQPQHF. The CDR3 DNA sequence: TGTGCCATCGCGGGGAGCAATCAGCCCCAGCATTTT.

The V and J genes are TRBV11-3 and TRBJ2-5; D might be TRBD2 (6 bases). V lost 0 bases and J lost 5, with 7 bases in between. The CDR3 length is 13 residues. Per the germline V gene, CDR1 is SGHNT and CDR2 is YENEEA. The chain's CDR3 is CASSLDGGETQYF. Written as DNA, the CDR3 is TGTGCCAGCAGCTTAGATGGGGGGGAGACCCAGTACTTC.

The rearrangement joins TRBV7-6 to TRBJ1-5; the D is unclear. V was pared by 1 base and J by 0 bases, with 7 bases between. Looked up from germline, CDR1 is SGHVS and CDR2 is FNYEAQ. CDR3 length: 15 residues. For the CDR3, the DNA is TGTGCCAGCAGCTTAGGGACTCTTAGCAATCAGCCCCAGCATTTT. It codes for CASSLGTLSNQPQHF.

This chain uses TRBV28 with TRBJ1-1; D gene uncertain. CDR1 and CDR2 from the germline V gene are MDHEN and SYDVKM. The V and J ends lost 6 bases and 1 base respectively, with 12 bases between them. The CDR3 length is 14 residues. The CDR3 here is CASRPPDGNTEAFF. Written as DNA, the CDR3 is TGTGCCAGCAGGCCCCCGGACGGGAACACTGAAGCTTTCTTT.

The rearrangement uses TRBV4-2 and TRBJ1-4; D perhaps matches TRBD1 (5 bases). The V gene lost 4 bases and the J gene lost 6 bases, with 15 bases spanning the gap. The CDR3 extends over 15 amino acids. The germline gives CDR1 LGHNA, CDR2 YNFKEQ. CDR3 sequence: CASSRAGTPYEKLFF. The CDR3 nucleotides are TGTGCCAGCAGCCGCGCCGGGACGCCGTATGAAAAACTGTTTTTT.

This chain uses TRBV5-8 with TRBJ1-3; D is perhaps TRBD1 (6 bases). The germline V gene has CDR1 SGHTS and CDR2 YDEGEE. The CDR3 has 16 residues. V lost 4 bases and J 0 bases, leaving 14 bases between the germline ends. DNA for the CDR3: TGTGCCAGCAGCGCAGGACAGATTTACTCTGGAAACACCATATATTTT. It encodes CASSAGQIYSGNTIYF. Combining the CDR3 with reference TRBV5-8 and TRBJ1-3 gives the whole variable domain EAGVTQSPTHLIKTRGQQATLRCSPISGHTSVYWYQQALGLGLQFLLWYDEGEERNRGNFPPRFSGRQFPNYSSELNVNALELEDSALYLCASSAGQIYSGNTIYFGEGSWLTVV.

The chain uses TRBV28 and TRBJ1-2; a weak D match, TRBD1 (5 bases). The CDR3 consists of 13 residues. The ends were cut back, 7 bases at V and 4 bases at J, with 13 bases in the middle. CDR1 is MDHEN, CDR2 SYDVKM, per germline. CDR3 in DNA: TGTGCCAGCACCCGGACATTAAGCTATGGCTACACCTTC. The encoded protein is CASTRTLSYGYTF.

This clone is large (0.1 to 1%) by share. This chain links TRBV5-4 with TRBJ1-1; no clear D. Germline V gene data show CDR1 as SGHNT and CDR2 as YYREEE (reference sequence). CDR3 length: 13 amino acids. V lost 2 bases, J lost 5 bases, and 10 bases lay in between. The CDR3 nucleotides are TGTGCCAGCAGCTTAGGGCCTGGGACTGAAGCTTTCTTT. This gives the protein CASSLGPGTEAFF.

The rearrangement joins TRBV6-1 to TRBJ1-4, with TRBD1 identical over 7 bases. This CDR3 spans 15 amino acids. V was clipped by 4 bases and J by 2 bases; unmatched bases: 4. Germline CDR1 reads MNHNS; CDR2 reads SASEGT. The CDR3 bases are TGTGCCAGCAGTGGGGGACAGCTGACTAATGAAAAACTGTTTTTT. This translates into CASSGGQLTNEKLFF.

This chain connects TRBV4-1 to TRBJ2-7; TRBD1 is a possible D gene (5 bases). Germline values: CDR1 MGHRA, CDR2 YSYEKL. The CDR3 totals 15 residues. V lost 8 bases to trimming and J lost 0 bases, with 17 bases between them. In DNA form, the CDR3 reads TGCGCCAGCCGTCAATGGGGCCAGAGCTCCTACGAGCAGTACTTC. Its translation: CASRQWGQSSYEQYF.

This clone was detected a few times. The rearrangement joins TRBV10-3 to TRBJ1-1; tentatively, D is TRBD1 (5 bases). Germline-derived CDR1 and CDR2 are ENHRY and SYGVKD. This CDR3 has 16 amino acids. V lost 8 bases and J lost 0, with 19 bases in between. CDR3 bases: TGTGCCATCCGAGGGGTTGAGAGCAGCATGAACACTGAAGCTTTCTTT. This translates into CAIRGVESSMNTEAFF.

The chain couples TRBV19 to TRBJ2-7; the D gene is possibly TRBD2 (6 bases). The germline gives CDR1 LNHDA, CDR2 SQIVND (reference sequence). The CDR3 is made up of 12 amino acids. With 7 bases removed from V and 6 bases from J, the gap between germline ends came to 13 bases. CDR3 amino acids: CASIGGDSEQYF. Written as DNA, the CDR3 is TGTGCCAGTATCGGGGGAGACAGCGAGCAGTACTTC.

This clone appeared a single time. The chain links TRBV7-9 to TRBJ2-7; D is perhaps TRBD1 or TRBD2 (5 bases each). V dropped 5 bases and J dropped 2 bases, with 10 bases sitting between them. This CDR3 is 13 amino acids long. CDR1 and CDR2 from the germline V gene are SEHNR and FQNEAQ (reference sequence). The CDR3 DNA is TGTGCCAGCAGCCCGCAGGGAGCCTACGAGCAGTACTTC. It encodes CASSPQGAYEQYF.

The V gene is TRBV7-9, the J gene TRBJ1-4; D perhaps matches TRBD1 (5 bases). The CDR3 runs 16 residues. The germline V gene encodes CDR1 SEHNR and CDR2 FQNEAQ (reference sequence). Trimming shortened V by 0 bases and J by 8 bases, and 16 bases separated the two germline ends. The CDR3 loop reads CASSLAIGGEGEKLFF. DNA for the CDR3: TGTGCCAGCAGCTTAGCGATTGGAGGGGAGGGGGAAAAACTGTTTTTT.

As DNA, the CDR3 is TGTGCCAGCAGCGTAGAGGGGGTCCCAAACTATGGCTACACCTTC. Translation gives CASSVEGVPNYGYTF. This chain uses TRBV9 with TRBJ1-2; a weak D match, TRBD1 (6 bases). The CDR3 totals 15 residues. Germline lookup yields CDR1 SGDLS and CDR2 YYNGEE. V lost 0 bases, J lost 2 bases, and 11 bases lay in between.